The entry that follows covers one T cell receptor beta chain sequence. The source of the sample is a study of PD-1 blockade in classical Hodgkin lymphoma. Germline V gene lookup returns CDR1 LNHDA and CDR2 SQIVND (reference sequence). The CDR3 runs 15 residues. Trimming left V 7 bases short and J 1 base short, with 16 bases between. The data were produced by immunoSEQ multiplex PCR, yet TCRdb's version contains in-frame clones alone and is incomplete. The sample comprises some 11,000 clones, approximately 74% of which are singletons, and more than 2.5% rests with the top ten. Documented time point: cycle 4 day 1 (C4D1), after around six weeks of nivolumab. Each of the patients experienced relapse following autologous stem cell transplantation, and their brentuximab vedotin exposure differed. Researchers used magnetic negative selection to pull out pure CD4+ T cells from thawed PBMCs.

The rearrangement joins TRBV19 to TRBJ1-1, with TRBD1 as a possible D gene (5 bases). Sample: CD4+ T cells from blood, taken before the fourth cycle of nivolumab. This TCR was recovered from a human donor with classical Hodgkin lymphoma. In DNA form, the CDR3 reads TGTGCCAGTAAGGTCCGGGGGATTTGGAACACTGAAGCTTTCTTT. It specifies CASKVRGIWNTEAFF.